The sequence of this T cell receptor (beta chain) was determined in a study of identical twins. Study observations and caveats: Models predicted less out-of-frame TCR alpha sharing in monozygotic twins than was found.

With template switching, a universal primer site was added, and the cDNA carried unique molecular identifiers. TCRdb independently ran MiXCR on the 5' RACE reads; one entry per CDR3 protein. The sample has 450,000 or so distinct CDR3 sequences, more than 13% seen once. This CDR3 region has 17 residues. Germline CDR1 reads SGHTA; CDR2 reads FQGNSA. With 2 bases removed from V and 2 bases from J, the gap between germline ends came to 17 bases. Regarding this clonotype: The target antigen is unknown.

This same sample was also taken into another study, of yellow fever vaccine responses in identical twins.

The J gene is TRBJ2-3, the V gene TRBV7-2; weak D call: TRBD2 (6 bases). The TCR comes from a young woman in good health. The sample taken for sequencing was CD4+ T cells sorted from blood. CDR3: CASSLYARRANTDTQYF. The CDR3 DNA is TGTGCCAGCAGCTTATACGCCAGGAGGGCCAACACAGATACGCAGTATTTT.